This T cell receptor beta chain comes out of a study of T cell responses to AZD1222 COVID-19 vaccine. Study-level information: Timing groups of about 4 and about 12 weeks for second doses were pooled. Regarding the study as a whole: Repertoires in all cases were sampled only once the peak T cell response had passed. As reported, nearly half of all spike-specific TCRs target variant regions that are unmutated.

Profiling relied on immunoSEQ multiplex PCR, and the TCRdb table lists in-frame clones only, not all of them. The profile shows over 100,000 clones, approximately 91% of them singletons. This clone has more than one count but fewer than ten. Its antigen is as yet unknown. The germline V and J ends were trimmed by 0 bases and 15 bases, with 15 bases remaining between them. The germline V gene has CDR1 MNHNS and CDR2 SASEGT. The CDR3 totals 13 residues. This clonotype was obtained from an adult in good health. This rearrangement joins TRBV6-1 to TRBJ1-5, with D possibly matching TRBD1 (5 bases). Sequencing used peripheral blood, obtained on day 0 of AZD1222 vaccination. CDR3 amino acids: CASSEAGRELGHF. As DNA, the CDR3 is TGTGCCAGCAGTGAAGCAGGCAGGGAATTGGGGCATTTT.